Presented here are 14 T cell receptor beta chains from one specimen sequenced in a study of shared clonotypes between healthy human individuals. The protocol was immunoSEQ multiplex PCR, while the TCRdb copy is restricted to in-frame clones and leaves out a portion. The data show 1,100,000 or so clones, approximately 80% seen once. The sample comprised memory CD4+ T cells from PBMCs. This sample's subset: CD45RA-negative fraction. The receptor set was obtained from a man in his late teens or twenties in good health. Some clones in this sample may be carry-over from other donors' samples.

V gene TRBV28 combines with J gene TRBJ1-2; no reliable D call. Trimming took 5 bases from V and 2 from J, leaving 6 bases between them. This CDR3 region has 12 residues. Germline assignment: CDR1 MDHEN and CDR2 SYDVKM. The CDR3 loop reads CASSVRNYGYTF. The CDR3 region has the DNA TGTGCCAGCAGTGTCAGAAACTATGGCTACACCTTC.

The CDR3 loop reads CSVKTGVEQYF. The CDR3 bases are TGCAGCGTCAAGACAGGCGTCGAGCAGTACTTC. The chain joins TRBV29-1 to TRBJ2-7, with D tentatively TRBD1 (6 bases). V was trimmed by 6 bases and J by 6 bases, leaving 12 bases between them. This CDR3 spans 11 amino acids. Germline loops: CDR1 SQVTM, CDR2 ANQGSEA.

The rearrangement joins TRBV2 to TRBJ2-1; 7 bases fit TRBD2. V dropped 11 bases and J dropped 7; count of bases not matched to a gene: 11. The CDR3 extends over 13 amino acids. The germline CDR1 and CDR2 sequences are SNHLY and FYNNEI. CDR3 in DNA: TGTGCCGGGGGAGCGGGACGGCGGAATGAGCAGTTCTTC. This translates into CAGGAGRRNEQFF.

The chain carries TRBV7-2 and TRBJ2-5; 7 positions match TRBD1. CDR1 is SGHTA and CDR2 is FQGNSA in the germline V gene. The CDR3 is 13 residues long. V trimming: 4 bases; J trimming: 7 bases; junction bases outside the gene matches: 6. CDR3 residues: CASSSDRMGTQYF. As DNA, the CDR3 is TGTGCCAGCAGCTCGGACAGGATGGGGACCCAGTACTTC.

The chain joins TRBV28 to TRBJ1-2; 7 bases fit TRBD1. V trimming: 7 bases; J trimming: 5 bases; junction bases outside the gene matches: 10. The CDR3 length is 14 residues. Germline CDR1 and CDR2: MDHEN and SYDVKM. The CDR3, as DNA: TGTGCCAGCACCCTTAGTCACAGGGGTTATGGCTACACCTTC. It translates to CASTLSHRGYGYTF.

V usage is TRBV14 and J usage is TRBJ2-5; maybe TRBD1 (5 bases). V dropped 0 bases and J dropped 7 bases, with 9 bases sitting between them. The CDR3 extends over 13 amino acids. Per the germline V gene, CDR1 is SGHDN and CDR2 is FVKESK. The CDR3 region is CASSQDRRGTQYF. CDR3 nucleotides: TGTGCCAGCAGCCAAGACAGAAGGGGGACCCAGTACTTC.

This CDR3 reads CASSSDSGSNQPQHF. As DNA, the CDR3 is TGTGCCAGCAGCTCGGACAGCGGTAGCAATCAGCCCCAGCATTTT. This rearrangement joins TRBV7-9 to TRBJ1-5, with TRBD1 as a possible D gene (6 bases). V was pared by 4 bases and J by 0 bases, with 10 bases between. Germline CDR1 SEHNR, CDR2 FQNEAQ (reference sequence). The CDR3 sequence is 15 residues long.

This chain connects TRBV18 to TRBJ1-2; D unresolved. Deletions cut 5 bases from V and 2 bases from J, with 15 bases between. From germline, CDR1 is KGHSH and CDR2 LQKENI. The CDR3 is made up of 15 amino acids. The CDR3 spells CASSVFDKINYGYTF. The CDR3 DNA reads TGTGCCAGCTCAGTTTTCGACAAAATAAACTATGGCTACACCTTC.

This chain joins TRBV7-2 and TRBJ1-1; D unresolved. Germline assignment: CDR1 SGHTA and CDR2 FQGNSA. There are 13 residues in the CDR3. Deletions cut 3 bases from V and 4 bases from J, with 9 bases between. The CDR3 DNA is TGTGCCAGCAGCTTCACGGAAGGCACTGAAGCTTTCTTT. Amino acids: CASSFTEGTEAFF.

This chain links TRBV27 with TRBJ1-2; the D gene is possibly TRBD1 (5 bases). The CDR3 is made up of 15 amino acids. Trimming cost V 6 bases and J 8 bases, with 22 bases left between them. The germline gives CDR1 MNHEY, CDR2 SMNVEV (reference sequence). The CDR3 loop reads CASRLGGGSLGGYTF. The CDR3 DNA is TGTGCCAGCAGGTTGGGCGGGGGGTCCCTAGGAGGCTACACCTTC.

Notes on this clone: The same CDR3 also results from other DNA sequences found in this sample. V and J are TRBV7-9 and TRBJ2-7, with 8 nucleotides matching TRBD2. V lost 1 base to trimming and J lost 4 bases; unmatched junction nucleotides: 6. The CDR3 length is 15 residues. The germline CDR1 and CDR2 sequences are SEHNR and FQNEAQ (reference sequence). DNA of the CDR3: TGTGCCAGCAGCTTAGGCACTAGCGGCCTTTACGAGCAGTACTTC. Translating gives CASSLGTSGLYEQYF.

V is TRBV7-3 and J is TRBJ1-6; D ambiguous. Germline-derived CDR1 and CDR2 are SGHTA and FQGTGA. This CDR3 has 15 residues. The germline V and J ends were trimmed by 0 bases and 7 bases, with 10 bases remaining between them. CDR3 coding DNA: TGTGCCAGCAGCTTAACCAAGGGTGGGAATTCACCCCTCCACTTT. Protein: CASSLTKGGNSPLHF.

Details on this clone: The same CDR3 also results from other DNA sequences found in this sample. This sequence joins TRBV7-9 and TRBJ2-1; the D gene is possibly TRBD2 (6 bases). From germline, CDR1 is SEHNR and CDR2 FQNEAQ (reference sequence). Trimming left V 1 base short and J 0 bases short, with 10 bases between. This CDR3 spans 16 amino acids. CDR3 residues: CASSLGSGSSYNEQFF. CDR3 nucleotides: TGTGCCAGCAGCTTAGGTTCCGGGAGCTCCTACAATGAGCAGTTCTTC. The variable domain in full, with the rest retrieved from reference TRBV7-9 and TRBJ2-1, is DTGVSQNPRHKITKRGQNVTFRCDPISEHNRLYWYRQTLGQGPEFLTYFQNEAQLEKSRLLSDRFSAERPKGSFSTLEIQRTEQGDSAMYLCASSLGSGSSYNEQFFGPGTRLTVL.

J is TRBJ2-5 and V is TRBV27; perhaps TRBD1 as D (5 bases). V dropped 6 bases and J dropped 2 bases, with 16 bases sitting between them. Germline V gene sequence: CDR1 MNHEY, CDR2 SMNVEV (reference sequence). CDR3 length: 15 residues. The CDR3: CASSRTGRLQETQYF. CDR3 coding DNA: TGTGCCAGCAGCCGAACAGGACGGCTACAAGAGACCCAGTACTTC.